The sequence of this T cell receptor beta chain was determined in a study of CD4 T cells in relation to SARS-CoV-2 and coronaviruses. Study information: After approximately 10 days of antigen culture, PBMC TCR beta CDR3s were sequenced.

The repertoire was sequenced with immunoSEQ multiplex PCR; TCRdb's copy has only in-frame clones and lacks some. The table records 25,000 to 35,000 clones, 70% to 85% of them present only once. Before the COVID-19 pandemic, during about 2010-2018, CD4+ T cells were taken from unexposed donors. After ten to eleven days of culture, CD4+ T cells were isolated. Germline loops: CDR1 ENHRY, CDR2 SYGVKD. The CDR3 consists of 16 residues. V lost 5 bases and J lost 0; bases outside the gene matches: 5. A word on this clone: Antigen specificity is unknown.

The J gene is TRBJ2-3, the V gene TRBV10-3, with TRBD2 matching over 10 bases. This receptor was taken from a human donor in good health. The sequenced sample was CD4+ T cells from PBMCs, cultured in vitro. The CDR3 nucleotides read TGTGCCATCAGTAAAACTAGCGGGGTCAGCACAGATACGCAGTATTTT. This codes for CAISKTSGVSTDTQYF.